This T cell receptor (beta chain) was found in a study of CD8+CD57+ T cells in acquired aplastic anemia. Whole-study context: Across the sorted CD4+ and CD8+ cells, DNA amounts averaged roughly 3 ug.

Sequencing was done on patients that had shown CD8+CD57+ cell expansion by flow cytometry. No therapy was given to patients before blood sampling. The CDR3 length is 15 residues. Trimming shortened V by 2 bases and J by 3 bases, and 13 bases separated the two germline ends. Germline loops: CDR1 SGDLS, CDR2 YYNGEE. TCR beta VDJ and CDR3 profiles were obtained from a genomic DNA template. TCRdb ran MiXCR on the reads and lists one entry per CDR3 protein. The sample shows 200,000 to 300,000 distinct CDR3 sequences, approximately 50% of them seen only once. This clonotype has ten or more counts. The rearrangement links TRBV9 to TRBJ2-3; D possibly corresponds to TRBD2 (6 bases). The source material was sorted CD4+, CD8+, or CD8+CD57+ T cells (not recorded which) from PBMCs. The TCR was taken from a human donor with aplastic anemia. This CDR3 is CASSVGGSLTDTQYF. Written as DNA, the CDR3 is TGTGCCAGCAGCGTTGGAGGGAGCCTTACAGATACGCAGTATTTT.